One sample yielded the 23 T cell receptor beta chains listed below, sequenced in a study of regulatory T cells in long-lasting Graves disease (dated by TCRdb to about 2021). Per the publication, the time point label means: newly diagnosed GD, antithyroid drugs for less than 3 months. RNA was extracted from PBMCs in TRIzol for both TCR sequencing and RNA sequencing. Library prep was done by multiplex PCR. The sequencing machine was an Illumina HiSeq 4000. TCR beta libraries were built with iRepertoire HTBI primers and Arm-PCR amplification of CDR3 regions. TCRdb trimmed public reads at Q25 via fastp, called clones via MiXCR and kept in-frame beta chains. Each CDR3 protein gets just one entry, which takes the most common genes and DNA from the rows behind it. The sample table holds over 400,000 distinct CDR3 sequences, of which 13% to 15% were seen once. About 15% of the sample is held by the ten biggest clonotypes.

This sample also belongs to another study, concerning T cells in Graves' hyperthyroidism and ophthalmopathy.

The input for sequencing was peripheral blood mononuclear cells (PBMCs), taken at new diagnosis, from a patient treated with antithyroid drugs. The source is a woman between 50 and 59 years old with Graves disease. Donor details come from another sample of the same person, matched by shared clones.

This clonotype has only a few counts. The CDR3 nucleotides are TGTGCCACCAGCAGAGTCCCGAGAGTCCATATCACAGATACGCAGTATTTT. This codes for CATSRVPRVHITDTQYF. This chain joins TRBV15 and TRBJ2-3; D call uncertain. Germline CDR1 and CDR2: LNHNV and YYDKDF (reference sequence). Trimming pared 1 base from V and 2 bases from J, leaving 16 bases between. The CDR3 runs 17 residues. Combining the CDR3 with reference TRBV15 and TRBJ2-3 gives the whole variable domain DAMVIQNPRYQVTQFGKPVTLSCSQTLNHNVMYWYQQKSSQAPKLLFHYYDKDFNNEADTPDNFQSRRPNTSFCFLDIRSPGLGDTAMYLCATSRVPRVHITDTQYFGPGTRLTVL.

This clonotype was found many times. The CDR3 protein is CASSGSQVEAFF. The CDR3 nucleotides are TGCGCCAGCAGCGGATCTCAGGTTGAAGCTTTCTTT. The rearrangement joins TRBV5-1 to TRBJ1-1; D gene ambiguous. CDR3 length: 12 residues. Deletions cut 4 bases from V and 7 bases from J, with 11 bases between. Looked up from germline, CDR1 is SGHRS and CDR2 is YFSETQ.

This clonotype was counted at least ten times. V gene TRBV15 combines with J gene TRBJ1-3, with 11 bases fitting TRBD1. Germline-derived CDR1 and CDR2 are LNHNV and YYDKDF (reference sequence). There are 15 residues in the CDR3. V trimming: 3 bases; J trimming: 2 bases; junction bases outside the gene matches: 0. CDR3 in amino acids: CATSRDRGPGNTIYF. The CDR3 DNA reads TGTGCCACCAGCAGGGACAGGGGGCCTGGAAACACCATATATTTT. Full variable domain (remainder filled in from reference TRBV15 and TRBJ1-3): DAMVIQNPRYQVTQFGKPVTLSCSQTLNHNVMYWYQQKSSQAPKLLFHYYDKDFNNEADTPDNFQSRRPNTSFCFLDIRSPGLGDTAMYLCATSRDRGPGNTIYFGEGSWLTVV.

A word on this clonotype: A single base separates this from a much larger clone, so it may be a read error. The gene calls are TRBV24-1 and TRBJ2-2; TRBD1 matches at 10 bases. With 6 bases clipped from V and 7 bases from J, the junction kept 16 bases outside the gene matches. This CDR3 spans 18 amino acids. The germline V gene has CDR1 KGHDR and CDR2 SFDVKD. CDR3 sequence (DNA): TGTGCCACCAGTCCCCCCGCCGCCCGGACAGGGGGTATCGGGGAGCTGTTTTTT. Its translation: CATSPPAARTGGIGELFF.

This clonotype occurred many times. The rearrangement joins TRBV28 to TRBJ2-3; D may be TRBD2 (5 bases). CDR3 length equals 12 residues. V was cut by 7 bases and J by 3 bases, with 8 bases left in between. The V gene's germline CDR1 is MDHEN and CDR2 SYDVKM. CDR3 residues: CASTGDTDTQYF. CDR3 nucleotides: TGTGCCAGCACCGGGGATACAGATACGCAGTATTTT.

This clonotype was detected many times. The CDR3 sequence: CASSLGGGSAYNEQFF. CDR3 DNA sequence: TGCGCCAGCAGCTTGGGGGGCGGGAGTGCCTACAATGAGCAGTTCTTC. The chain links TRBV5-1 to TRBJ2-1, with 7 bases matching TRBD2. This CDR3 contains 16 residues. Germline trimming cut 0 bases from V and 2 bases from J; bases unmatched to any gene: 5. CDR1 and CDR2 from the germline V gene are SGHRS and YFSETQ.

This clonotype was seen repeatedly, ten times or more. The rearrangement uses TRBV28 and TRBJ2-1; 16 nucleotides line up with TRBD2. The CDR3 spans 20 residues. Trimming took 6 bases from V and 0 from J; bases not matched to a gene: 11. Germline lookup yields CDR1 MDHEN and CDR2 SYDVKM. The CDR3 region has the DNA TGTGCCAGCAGCCACGAGCCGGGACTAGCGGGAGGGAGCTCCTACAATGAGCAGTTCTTC. Encoded protein: CASSHEPGLAGGSSYNEQFF.

This sequence joins TRBV6-1 and TRBJ2-1; D unresolved. The V gene's germline CDR1 is MNHNS and CDR2 SASEGT. The CDR3 contains 15 residues. V was trimmed by 1 base and J by 7 bases, leaving 14 bases between them. This CDR3 is CASSEGPLSKNEQFF. In nucleotides, the CDR3 is TGTGCCAGCAGTGAAGGACCGCTCTCGAAAAATGAGCAGTTCTTC.

This clonotype was recorded many times. This chain links TRBV7-3 with TRBJ2-7, with 7 nucleotides matching TRBD1. The trim removed 0 bases at V and 6 bases at J, leaving 14 bases unmatched. Germline CDR1 and CDR2: SGHTA and FQGTGA. The CDR3 extends over 17 amino acids. CDR3 residues: CASSLTPGQGVPTEQYF. As DNA, the CDR3 is TGTGCCAGCAGCTTAACCCCCGGGCAGGGGGTCCCGACCGAGCAGTACTTC.

This clonotype was seen repeatedly, ten times or more. The chain recombines TRBV2 with TRBJ2-5, with D uncertain. Trimming took off 3 bases at V and 5 bases at J, with 4 bases between the two ends. This CDR3 has 11 residues. Germline V lookup: CDR1 SNHLY, CDR2 FYNNEI. The chain's CDR3 is CASSDMETQYF. As DNA, the CDR3 is TGTGCCAGCAGTGATATGGAGACCCAGTACTTC.

This clonotype was seen many times. This chain uses TRBV28 with TRBJ2-7, with 11 bases that match TRBD2. Trimming removed 3 bases from V and 4 bases from J; junction bases left unmatched: 11. This CDR3 contains 17 residues. Germline V gene data show CDR1 as MDHEN and CDR2 as SYDVKM. CDR3 residues: CASSFPEGTSGGYEQYF. CDR3 coding DNA: TGTGCCAGCAGTTTTCCGGAGGGGACTAGCGGAGGGTACGAGCAGTACTTC.

This clonotype was recorded a few times. The CDR3 DNA reads TGTGCCAGCAGTCTACAGAGAGGGGAGACGAGCAATCAGCCCCAGCATTTT. It yields the protein CASSLQRGETSNQPQHF. V gene TRBV6-1 combines with J gene TRBJ1-5, with a weak D call TRBD1 (5 bases). Per germline, CDR1 MNHNS and CDR2 SASEGT. Between the trimmed V and J ends, which lost 5 bases and 1 base, there was a span of 18 bases. The CDR3 is 17 residues long.

In the case of this clonotype: Mismatch with germline at one junction end may stem from a read error. This chain joins TRBV5-1 and TRBJ2-2, with D possibly being TRBD2 (6 bases). The germline gives CDR1 SGHRS, CDR2 YFSETQ. This CDR3 spans 15 amino acids. In nucleotides, the CDR3 is TGCGCCAGCAGCCCGGGGGATCGAAACACCGGGCAGCTGTTTTTT. This encodes CASSPGDRNTGQLFF.

This clonotype was seen a handful of times. This chain uses TRBV12-3 or TRBV12-4 with TRBJ2-5; D call uncertain. CDR3 length: 14 residues. Trimming left V 1 base short and J 9 bases short, with 15 bases between. This CDR3 is CASSLEWPGMAQYF. Written as DNA, the CDR3 is TGTGCCAGCAGTTTAGAGTGGCCGGGTATGGCCCAGTACTTC.

This clonotype has ten or more counts. This chain connects TRBV24-1 to TRBJ2-1; D gene uncertain. The CDR3 is made up of 13 amino acids. The V end was cut by 8 bases, the J end by 0 bases, with 7 bases between. CDR1 and CDR2 (germline): KGHDR, SFDVKD. CDR3: CATTSSSYNEQFF. Written as DNA, the CDR3 is TGTGCCACCACTAGTAGCTCCTACAATGAGCAGTTCTTC.

The CDR3 sequence: CSGVQGYSNQPQHF. CDR3 coding DNA: TGCAGTGGTGTCCAGGGGTATAGCAATCAGCCCCAGCATTTT. The rearrangement links TRBV20-1 to TRBJ1-5; TRBD1 is a possible D gene (6 bases). V was trimmed by 7 bases and J by 0 bases, leaving 13 bases between them. The CDR3 is made up of 14 amino acids. Germline CDR1 and CDR2: DFQATT and SNEGSKA (reference sequence).

The table lists this clonotype with many counts. The genes are TRBV2 and TRBJ2-7, with 7 nucleotides matching TRBD1. Germline trimming cut 1 base from V and 1 base from J; bases unmatched to any gene: 4. This CDR3 contains 15 residues. Germline V CDR1 and CDR2: SNHLY, FYNNEI. CDR3 loop: CASSEVGRGSYEQYF. The DNA for the CDR3 is TGTGCCAGCAGTGAAGTGGGCAGGGGGTCCTACGAGCAGTACTTC.

The chain couples TRBV7-9 to TRBJ1-1; tentative D call: TRBD1 (5 bases). Germline CDR1 reads SEHNR; CDR2 reads FQNEAQ (reference sequence). The CDR3 length is 13 residues. V lost 1 base and J 7 bases, leaving 10 bases between the germline ends. CDR3 sequence: CASSLGGWGEAFF. CDR3 coding DNA: TGTGCCAGCAGCTTAGGGGGGTGGGGTGAAGCTTTCTTT.

This clonotype was seen at least ten times. The chain combines TRBV29-1 with TRBJ2-7; D not resolved. The CDR3 runs to 11 residues. Germline V gives CDR1 SQVTM, CDR2 ANQGSEA. The V end was cut by 0 bases, the J end by 3 bases, with 3 bases between. The CDR3 region is CSVEDYYEQYF. CDR3 nucleotide sequence: TGCAGCGTTGAAGACTACTACGAGCAGTACTTC.

V gene TRBV28 combines with J gene TRBJ2-2; perhaps TRBD1 as D (5 bases). The CDR3 has 16 residues. V was cut by 6 bases and J by 4 bases, with 18 bases left in between. Germline CDR1 and CDR2: MDHEN and SYDVKM. The CDR3 loop reads CASSLGSWQGTGELFF. The CDR3 DNA reads TGTGCCAGCAGCCTAGGCTCGTGGCAGGGCACCGGGGAGCTGTTTTTT.

This clonotype was seen a handful of times. V is TRBV4-1 and J is TRBJ2-5, with D uncertain. CDR3 length: 15 amino acids. Trimming cost V 4 bases and J 5 bases, with 17 bases left between them. Germline V gene lookup returns CDR1 MGHRA and CDR2 YSYEKL. The DNA for the CDR3 is TGCGCCAGCAGCCCACTTGAAGTCGGTACGGAGACCCAGTACTTC. Protein sequence: CASSPLEVGTETQYF.

This clonotype was seen many times. The chain is built from TRBV20-1 and TRBJ1-1; D perhaps matches TRBD1 (5 bases). Trimming left V 6 bases short and J 0 bases short, with 14 bases between. The CDR3 totals 14 residues. Germline lookup yields CDR1 DFQATT and CDR2 SNEGSKA (reference sequence). The CDR3 loop reads CSAHYQGMNTEAFF. The CDR3 nucleotides read TGCAGTGCCCATTATCAGGGTATGAACACTGAAGCTTTCTTT.

This clonotype was detected ten times or more. The J gene is TRBJ2-4, the V gene TRBV28; D may be TRBD2 (6 bases). Germline V gene sequence: CDR1 MDHEN, CDR2 SYDVKM. The CDR3 sequence is 15 residues long. Trimming took off 2 bases at V and 2 bases at J, with 10 bases between the two ends. The CDR3 DNA reads TGTGCCAGCAGTTTAGGAGGGGCGCCCAAAAACATTCAGTACTTC. It is translated as CASSLGGAPKNIQYF.